This record looks at one T cell receptor (beta chain) sequence and its context. The antigen it binds to is not known. Within one base of it there is no much larger clone, and no base qualities were kept. This record belongs to a study of T cells in Graves' hyperthyroidism and ophthalmopathy (dated by TCRdb to the late 2010s). Describing the broader study: Peripheral blood samples were taken at the time of initial diagnosis, prior to any treatment. TCR Vbeta CDR3 sequencing of 130 to 150 peripheral blood samples (roughly 41 ophthalmopathy, about 74 hyperthyroidism and around 17 progressor patients) is reported in the paper. In addition, the study compared T-cell repertoires in thyroid tissue and in blood from roughly six Graves' hyperthyroidism patients. To identify TCR V-J signatures that set the groups apart, the researchers used a discovery cohort of roughly 100 patients, made up of roughly 40 with Graves' ophthalmopathy and 55 to 65 with stable Graves' hyperthyroidism. The 80 to 100 discovery patients were randomly divided into training and test sets at a 7:3 ratio. Following sampling, methimazole starting at 30 mg daily was given to hyperthyroidism patients, and high-dose intravenous methylprednisolone was given to ophthalmopathy patients. Prospective prediction of ophthalmopathy was tested in an independent validation cohort of approximately 18 hyperthyroidism patients and roughly 16 patients who later progressed to ophthalmopathy. What the research found in general, with its limitations: A 13 V-J signature model separated ophthalmopathy from stable hyperthyroidism, with 87.88% sensitivity and 81% to 83% specificity in cross-validation and 80%/75% in testing. Sample size was not statistically predetermined, and blinding of investigators to group allocation was not performed. Most expanded thyroid clonotypes (frequency above 0.001) were also detected in blood, a finding suggesting that blood repertoires may reflect thyroid immune responses. In validation, progression to ophthalmopathy was predicted by the model with around 70% sensitivity and roughly 72% specificity, a median of roughly 6 months before onset.

TCR beta CDR3 regions were amplified from RNA transcripts. The TCR CDR3 was subjected to a first round of RT-PCR using the HTBI primer set and the Qiagen OneStep RT-PCR kit. Libraries were constructed in a second round of multiplex PCR, after which size selection and purification were carried out. Libraries were sequenced paired-end with 100 bp reads on an Illumina HiSeq2000. Per the source publication's procedure: SOAPnuke was used to process the raw data, removing reads that contained adapters or uncalled bases, had a mean Phred below 15, or lacked an exact match to the constant primer or identifier. COPE v1.2.5 was used to merge high-quality paired reads, and clonotypes were defined as unique nucleotide sequences. MiTCR v1.1 was used to align the clonotypes against IMGT TRBV, TRBD and TRBJ reference segments. The analysis was restricted to V-J combinations with a frequency above 0.0001, which together covered roughly 99% of the repertoires. The TCS score was defined as the ratio of F50 (clonal expansion) to E x V (chaos), calculated using BLOSUM62-based TCRdist between CDR3 peptides within each V-J. Welch's t-statistics and random forest reduced roughly 530 V-J features to some 14, which were used in a naive Bayes classifier (R e1071). TCRdb trimmed public reads at Q25 via fastp, called clones via MiXCR and kept in-frame beta chains. Rows are combined by CDR3 protein, so each entry shows the most common genes and DNA. The V and J calls shown here were made by TCRdb, not taken from the authors' results. This sample comprises 490,000 or so distinct CDR3 sequences, roughly 15% of them detected only once. The ten biggest clones cover roughly 29% of the sample.

Between the V and J ends, shortened by 6 bases and 7 bases respectively, the junction contains 10 bases. CDR1 and CDR2 are drawn from the germline V gene: MNHNS, SASEGT. The CDR3 goes from the cysteine to the phenylalanine over 12 residues. The sequence is cut down to CDR3 DNA, 36 bases in frame from base 1. Ophthalmopathy patients had moderately to severely active disease, Clinical Activity Score of at least 3, NOSPECS grade of at least 4, and duration under 3 months. Patients with uncontrolled infections, other autoimmune diseases, pregnancy or lactation were excluded. Diagnoses were based on clinical symptoms, serum thyroxine and TRAb, thyroid ultrasound and orbital computed tomography. PBMCs were isolated from approximately 10 ml of fresh peripheral blood by Ficoll-Paque density gradient centrifugation. Total RNA was extracted with Trizol reagent, and quality was checked on an Agilent 2100 Bioanalyzer.

The sequenced sample consisted of blood. The V gene is TRBV6-1 and the J gene is TRBJ2-1, with the D gene uncertain. This TCR derives from a woman younger than 45 with Graves' ophthalmopathy. Read as DNA, the sequence is TGTGCCAGCAGCCAGATTCGAAATGAGCAGTTCTTC. It codes for CASSQIRNEQFF.